At least ten counts were recorded for the clone carrying this TCR beta chain. MiXCR, run by TCRdb on the 5' RACE reads, gives a single entry per CDR3 protein. The data contain about 120,000 distinct CDR3 sequences, more than 10% of them singletons. The germline gives CDR1 SGHRS, CDR2 YFSETQ. The V end was cut by 0 bases, the J end by 0 bases, with 7 bases between. The CDR3 covers 14 residues. This sample was taken from a study of spatial heterogeneity in lung cancer. This sample's time point: blood at routine non-recurrence follow-up after resection. Unsorted whole RNA of tumor, nontumor lung or frozen PBMC was sequenced.

V and J are TRBV5-1 and TRBJ2-7, with a tentative D call TRBD1 (5 bases). This receptor was identified in a male donor with early-stage non-small cell lung cancer. The specimen was PBMCs, collected at follow-up. Here the CDR3 DNA reads TGCGCCAGCAGCTTGGGACAGAACTCCTACGAGCAGTACTTC. Encoded protein: CASSLGQNSYEQYF.